A single sample is the source of the 14 T cell receptor beta chains below, sequenced in a study of T cell responses to AZD1222 COVID-19 vaccine. Measured with immunoSEQ multiplex PCR; TCRdb has only the in-frame clones, and not every one. This sample has 100,000 or so clones; around 94% occur once, and the top ten carry more than 2%. Sequencing used peripheral blood, obtained on day 0 of AZD1222 vaccination. Receptors were obtained from an adult in good health.

This chain joins TRBV7-9 and TRBJ2-2; 7 bases line up with TRBD1. Per the germline V gene, CDR1 is SEHNR and CDR2 is FQNEAQ (reference sequence). Germline trimming cut 0 bases from V and 6 bases from J; bases unmatched to any gene: 4. CDR3 length equals 15 residues. DNA of the CDR3: TGTGCCAGCAGCTTAGCGCCTGGACAGGCCGGGGAGCTGTTTTTT. The encoded protein is CASSLAPGQAGELFF.

The chain employs TRBV30 and TRBJ1-5; TRBD1 is a possible D gene (5 bases). The CDR3 is 15 amino acids. Germline CDR1 and CDR2: GTSNPN and SVGIG (reference sequence). V shed 2 bases and J shed 4 bases, with 15 bases lying between them. The CDR3 region is CAWSTGDGLNQPQHF. The CDR3 DNA reads TGTGCCTGGAGTACGGGGGACGGCCTTAATCAGCCCCAGCATTTT.

The chain couples TRBV28 to TRBJ1-2; a weak D match, TRBD1 (5 bases). Germline CDR1 and CDR2: MDHEN and SYDVKM. The CDR3 has 15 residues. V lost 6 bases and J lost 3, with 17 bases in between. The CDR3 region is CASSQTGAPHYGYTF. The CDR3 DNA sequence: TGTGCCAGCAGCCAGACCGGGGCTCCACACTATGGCTACACCTTC.

The V gene is TRBV10-3, the J gene TRBJ1-2; 7 positions agree with TRBD1. The CDR3 is made up of 13 amino acids. Losses at the gene ends were 6 bases for V and 8 bases for J; bases not matched to a gene: 9. The V gene's germline CDR1 is ENHRY and CDR2 SYGVKD. Here the CDR3 reads CAISEGTAGGYTF. CDR3 in DNA: TGTGCCATCAGCGAGGGGACAGCGGGGGGCTACACCTTC.

V usage is TRBV5-4 and J usage is TRBJ1-2; TRBD1 matches 9 bases. This CDR3 is built from 15 residues. Germline values: CDR1 SGHNT, CDR2 YYREEE (reference sequence). Losses at the gene ends were 1 base for V and 4 bases for J; bases not matched to a gene: 5. The chain's CDR3 is CASSLRDRDIYGYTF. The CDR3 nucleotides are TGTGCCAGCAGCTTGCGGGACAGGGACATCTATGGCTACACCTTC.

The rearrangement links TRBV27 to TRBJ2-7; TRBD2 is a possible D gene (6 bases). The CDR3 spans 13 residues. Trimming took off 5 bases at V and 4 bases at J, with 12 bases between the two ends. Looked up from germline, CDR1 is MNHEY and CDR2 is SMNVEV (reference sequence). The CDR3 DNA is TGTGCCAGCAGTGCGGGATTTGTTTACGAGCAGTACTTC. Its translation: CASSAGFVYEQYF.

The gene calls are TRBV6-5 and TRBJ2-1; 7 bases fit TRBD2. V was clipped by 4 bases and J by 0 bases; unmatched bases: 3. This CDR3 spans 15 amino acids. Germline values: CDR1 MNHEY, CDR2 SVGAGI. As DNA, the CDR3 is TGTGCCAGCAGTTCCAGCGGGAACTCCTACAATGAGCAGTTCTTC. It codes for CASSSSGNSYNEQFF.

This chain connects TRBV2 to TRBJ1-4, with TRBD1 identical over 8 bases. The V gene's germline CDR1 is SNHLY and CDR2 FYNNEI. The CDR3 consists of 15 residues. Trimming removed 7 bases from V and 6 bases from J; junction bases left unmatched: 10. CDR3 DNA sequence: TGTGCCAGCATTAGAGGACAGGGATCGCATGAAAAACTGTTTTTT. Translated: CASIRGQGSHEKLFF.

J is TRBJ1-2 and V is TRBV12-3 or TRBV12-4; D unclear. The CDR3 has 11 residues. Trimming stripped 3 bases from V and 8 bases from J, with 7 bases between. The CDR3 nucleotides read TGTGCCAGCAGTTTGGCGGAAGGCTACACCTTC. Protein sequence: CASSLAEGYTF.

This clone was recorded a few times. This sequence joins TRBV6-1 and TRBJ2-6; no reliable D call. The CDR3 is 15 amino acids. Germline V lookup: CDR1 MNHNS, CDR2 SASEGT. The germline V and J ends were trimmed by 1 base and 3 bases, with 7 bases remaining between them. The CDR3 protein is CASSEGGFGANVLTF. The DNA of the CDR3 is TGTGCCAGCAGTGAAGGGGGTTTTGGGGCCAACGTCCTGACTTTC.

J is TRBJ2-7 and V is TRBV6-5, with 11 nucleotides matching TRBD2. Germline V gene lookup returns CDR1 MNHEY and CDR2 SVGAGI. This CDR3 has 15 residues. The ends lost 7 bases at V and 3 bases at J; junction bases unmatched: 8. Written as DNA, the CDR3 is TGTGCCAGCACCCCCAATAGCGGGGGGGTCTACGAGCAGTACTTC. Translating gives CASTPNSGGVYEQYF.

CDR3 nucleotides: TGTGCCAGCAGATTACTAGCCCAGAGGAACGAGCAGTACTTC. Translated, it gives CASRLLAQRNEQYF. This chain links TRBV2 with TRBJ2-7, with TRBD2 as a possible D gene (6 bases). Between the trimmed V and J ends, which lost 6 bases and 5 bases, there was a span of 17 bases. Germline V CDR1 and CDR2: SNHLY, FYNNEI. CDR3 length equals 14 residues.

The chain carries TRBV18 and TRBJ1-3; D is unresolved. This CDR3 has 15 residues. The V gene lost 0 bases and the J gene lost 0 bases, with 6 bases spanning the gap. CDR1 and CDR2 from the germline V gene are KGHSH and LQKENI. The CDR3 DNA reads TGTGCCAGCTCACCACCGCCAAACTCTGGAAACACCATATATTTT. Residues: CASSPPPNSGNTIYF.

This chain links TRBV18 with TRBJ1-3, with no clear D. Germline V gene sequence: CDR1 KGHSH, CDR2 LQKENI. The ends were cut back, 4 bases at V and 1 base at J, with 8 bases in the middle. The CDR3 has 14 amino acids. The DNA of the CDR3 is TGTGCCAGCTCACTAGGGAATTCTGGAAACACCATATATTTT. This encodes CASSLGNSGNTIYF.